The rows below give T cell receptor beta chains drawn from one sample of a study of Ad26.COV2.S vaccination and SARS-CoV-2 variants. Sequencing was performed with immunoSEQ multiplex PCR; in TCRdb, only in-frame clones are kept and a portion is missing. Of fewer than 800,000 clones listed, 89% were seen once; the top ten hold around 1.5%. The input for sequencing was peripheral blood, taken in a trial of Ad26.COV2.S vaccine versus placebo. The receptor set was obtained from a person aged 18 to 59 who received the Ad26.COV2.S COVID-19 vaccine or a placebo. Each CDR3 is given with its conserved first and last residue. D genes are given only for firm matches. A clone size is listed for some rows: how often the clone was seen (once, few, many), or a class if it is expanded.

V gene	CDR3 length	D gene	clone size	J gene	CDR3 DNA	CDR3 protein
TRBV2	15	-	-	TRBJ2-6	TGTGCCAGCGGAGACGGTAACTCTGGGGCCAACGTCCTGACTTTC	CASGDGNSGANVLTF
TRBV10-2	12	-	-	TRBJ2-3	TGCGCCAGCATTGCGCCCACAGATACGCAGTATTTT	CASIAPTDTQYF
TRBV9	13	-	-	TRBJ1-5	TGTGCCAGCAGCGCGACGGAGAATCAGCCCCAGCATTTT	CASSATENQPQHF
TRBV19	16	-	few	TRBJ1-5	TGTGCCAGTAGTCTCAGACGGGCCATTAGCAATCAGCCCCAGCATTTT	CASSLRRAISNQPQHF
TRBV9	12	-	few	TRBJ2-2	TGTGCCAGCAGCCGGGCCTCCGGGGAGCTGTTTTTT	CASSRASGELFF
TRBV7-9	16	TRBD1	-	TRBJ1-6	TGTGCCAGCAGCTTAGGTGGGACAGGGAGTAATTCACCCCTCCACTTT	CASSLGGTGSNSPLHF
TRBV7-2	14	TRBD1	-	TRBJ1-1	TGTGCCAGCAGCATGACAGGGGGAGGGACTGAAGCTTTCTTT	CASSMTGGGTEAFF
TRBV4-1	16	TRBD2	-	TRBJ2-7	TGCGCCAGCAGCCAAGAACGTAGCGGGGGGAACTACGAGCAGTACTTC	CASSQERSGGNYEQYF
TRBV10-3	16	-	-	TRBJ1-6	TGTGCCATCAGCCAGTTCCGATCGGTCGGAGATTCACCCCTCCACTTT	CAISQFRSVGDSPLHF
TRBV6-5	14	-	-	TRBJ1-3	TGTGCCAGCAGTAGGGGGGGTCTGGGAAACACCATATATTTT	CASSRGGLGNTIYF
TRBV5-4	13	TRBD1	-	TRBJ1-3	TGTGCCAGCAGCTCACAGGGGAGTGACACCATATATTTT	CASSSQGSDTIYF
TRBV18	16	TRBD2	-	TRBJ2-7	TGTGCCAGCTCACCTCTTAGCGGGAGTAGGACCTACGAGCAGTACTTC	CASSPLSGSRTYEQYF
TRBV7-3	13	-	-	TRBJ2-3	TGTGCCAGCAGCTTCCGGGATTCAGATACGCAGTATTTT	CASSFRDSDTQYF
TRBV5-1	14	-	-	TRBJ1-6	TGCGCCAGCAGCGCGGACAGTTCTAATTCACCCCTCCACTTT	CASSADSSNSPLHF
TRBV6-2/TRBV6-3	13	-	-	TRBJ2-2	TGTGCCAGCAGTTACCAAGGGCACGGGGAGCTGTTTTTT	CASSYQGHGELFF